This TCR beta chain was recorded in a study of blood T cell repertoires in COVID-19. In the authors' workflow: Amplification with reference gene primers provided the estimates of nucleated cell counts. TCRdb keeps only in-frame clones here, not all; method: immunoSEQ multiplex PCR. That table gives V, J and clone size, and the DNA gave D and trimming. The sample consists of approximately 150,000 clones, approximately 90% of them appearing once. The germline V gene encodes CDR1 SGHNT and CDR2 YYREEE (reference sequence). Trimming pared 4 bases from V and 4 bases from J, leaving 6 bases between. This CDR3 region has 12 residues.

This sequence joins TRBV5-4 and TRBJ2-1; D not certain. The sample consisted of peripheral blood. The clonotype comes from a woman in her 50s with acute or convalescent COVID-19. The CDR3 coding sequence is TGTGCCAGCAGCCGAACTTACAATGAGCAGTTCTTC. It codes for CASSRTYNEQFF.